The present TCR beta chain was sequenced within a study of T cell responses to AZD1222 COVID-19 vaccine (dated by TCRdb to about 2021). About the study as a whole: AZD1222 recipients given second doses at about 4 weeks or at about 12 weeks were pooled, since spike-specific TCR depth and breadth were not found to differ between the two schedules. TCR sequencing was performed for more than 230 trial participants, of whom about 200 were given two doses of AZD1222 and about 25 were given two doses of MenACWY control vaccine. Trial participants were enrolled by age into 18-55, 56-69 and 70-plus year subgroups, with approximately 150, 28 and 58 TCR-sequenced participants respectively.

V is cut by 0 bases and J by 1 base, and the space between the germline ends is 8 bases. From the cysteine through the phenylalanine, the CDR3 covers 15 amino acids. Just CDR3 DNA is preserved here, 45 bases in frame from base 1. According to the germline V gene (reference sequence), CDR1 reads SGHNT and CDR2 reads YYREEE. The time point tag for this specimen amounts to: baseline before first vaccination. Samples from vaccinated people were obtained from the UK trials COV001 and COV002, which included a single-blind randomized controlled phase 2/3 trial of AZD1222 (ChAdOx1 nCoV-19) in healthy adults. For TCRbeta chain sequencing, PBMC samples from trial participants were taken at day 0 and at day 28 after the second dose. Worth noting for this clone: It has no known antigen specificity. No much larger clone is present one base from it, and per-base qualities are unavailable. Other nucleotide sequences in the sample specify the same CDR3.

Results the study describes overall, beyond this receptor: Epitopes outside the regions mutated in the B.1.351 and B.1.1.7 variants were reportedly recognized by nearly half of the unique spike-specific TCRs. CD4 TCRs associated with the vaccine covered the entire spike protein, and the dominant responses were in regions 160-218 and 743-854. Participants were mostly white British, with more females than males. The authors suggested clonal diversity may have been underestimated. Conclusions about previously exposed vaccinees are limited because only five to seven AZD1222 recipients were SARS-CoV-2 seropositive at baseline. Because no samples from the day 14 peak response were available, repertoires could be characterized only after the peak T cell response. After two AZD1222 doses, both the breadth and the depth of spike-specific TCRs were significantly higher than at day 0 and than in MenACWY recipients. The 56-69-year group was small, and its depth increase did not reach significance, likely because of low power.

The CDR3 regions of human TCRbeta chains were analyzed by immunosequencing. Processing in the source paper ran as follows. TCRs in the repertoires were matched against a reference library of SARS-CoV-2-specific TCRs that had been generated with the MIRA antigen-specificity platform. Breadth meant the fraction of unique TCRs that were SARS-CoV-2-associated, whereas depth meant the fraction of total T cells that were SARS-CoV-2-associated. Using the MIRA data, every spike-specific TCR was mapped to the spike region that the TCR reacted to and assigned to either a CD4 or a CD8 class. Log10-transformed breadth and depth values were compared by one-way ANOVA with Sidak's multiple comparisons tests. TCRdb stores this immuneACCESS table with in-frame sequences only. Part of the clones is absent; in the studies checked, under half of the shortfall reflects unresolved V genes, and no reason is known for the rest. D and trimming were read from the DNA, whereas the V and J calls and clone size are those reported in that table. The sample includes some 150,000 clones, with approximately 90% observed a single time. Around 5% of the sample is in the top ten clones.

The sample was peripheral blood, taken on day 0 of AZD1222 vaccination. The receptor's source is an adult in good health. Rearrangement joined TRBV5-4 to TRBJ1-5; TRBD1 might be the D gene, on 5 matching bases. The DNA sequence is TGTGCCAGCAGCTTGGGGGGGGTAAGCAATCAGCCCCAGCATTTT. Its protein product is CASSLGGVSNQPQHF.